A selection of T cell receptor beta chains follows, all from one sample in a study of glioma-infiltrating T cells after dendritic cell vaccination. The table came from immunoSEQ multiplex PCR; TCRdb's copy has only in-frame clones and leaves some out. The sample records over 75,000 clones, roughly four fifths being singletons. The sequences come from blood, collected after dendritic cell vaccination. The receptors were sampled from a human donor with glioblastoma. CDR3s include the opening cysteine and the closing phenylalanine or tryptophan. The order of the fields is V gene, J gene, clone size, CDR3 length, D gene, CDR3 DNA, CDR3 protein. A D gene is named only where the DNA matches it firmly. Where a row states a size, it is once, few, many or the class of an expanded clone; other rows omit it.

V: TRBV5-1
J: TRBJ2-3
size: -
length: 15
D: -
DNA: TGCGCCAGCATTTCACCCCCTGAGGTCTCAGATACGCAGTATTTT
CDR3: CASISPPEVSDTQYF

V: TRBV5-5
J: TRBJ1-4
size: -
length: 14
D: -
DNA: TGTGCCAGCAGCTTGGGGACTTCGCCCGAAAAACTGTTTTTT
CDR3: CASSLGTSPEKLFF

V: TRBV9
J: TRBJ2-7
size: -
length: 14
D: -
DNA: TGTGCCAGCAGCGTAGCAAGCGGCCCCTACGAGCAGTACTTC
CDR3: CASSVASGPYEQYF

V: TRBV20-1
J: TRBJ1-2
size: -
length: 10
D: -
DNA: TGCAGTGCGGTGCTTAGTGGCTACACCTTC
CDR3: CSAVLSGYTF

V: TRBV7-9
J: TRBJ2-1
size: few
length: 15
D: TRBD1
DNA: TGTGCCAGCAGCATAATTTTAGGGACAGACAATGAGCAGTTCTTC
CDR3: CASSIILGTDNEQFF

V: TRBV6-6
J: TRBJ1-5
size: -
length: 15
D: TRBD1
DNA: TGTGCCAGCAGTTACCTACAGGGGTGGGATCAGCTCCAGCATTTT
CDR3: CASSYLQGWDQLQHF

V: TRBV6-1
J: TRBJ2-5
size: -
length: 15
D: TRBD1
DNA: TGTGCCAGCAGTGAAGCCACAGGGGAACAAGAGACCCAGTACTTC
CDR3: CASSEATGEQETQYF

V: TRBV25-1
J: TRBJ1-1
size: -
length: 15
D: -
DNA: TGTGCCAGCAGTGTGTCAGGGCTGAGGAACACTGAAGCTTTCTTT
CDR3: CASSVSGLRNTEAFF

V: TRBV11-3
J: TRBJ2-1
size: few
length: 13
D: TRBD2
DNA: TGTGCCAGCAGCGGAGCGGGGACCAATGAGCAGTTCTTC
CDR3: CASSGAGTNEQFF

V: TRBV6-5
J: TRBJ2-5
size: -
length: 13
D: -
DNA: TGTGCCAGCAGAGTCGACAACCAAGAGACCCAGTACTTC
CDR3: CASRVDNQETQYF

V: TRBV7-9
J: TRBJ1-1
size: -
length: 12
D: -
DNA: TGTGCCAGCAGCCCAGTACATACTGAAGCTTTCTTT
CDR3: CASSPVHTEAFF

V: TRBV29-1
J: TRBJ2-5
size: -
length: 13
D: -
DNA: TGCAGCCCGAGGTTTTCCGGACAAGAGACCCAGTACTTC
CDR3: CSPRFSGQETQYF

V: TRBV27
J: TRBJ2-2
size: -
length: 17
D: -
DNA: TGTGCCAGCAGTATCCATTGGGTGGAGTCGAACACCGGGGAGCTGTTTTTT
CDR3: CASSIHWVESNTGELFF

V: TRBV29-1
J: TRBJ1-5
size: -
length: 12
D: -
DNA: TGCAGCGTTGACCGGGGCAATCAGCCCCAGCATTTT
CDR3: CSVDRGNQPQHF

V: TRBV4-1
J: TRBJ2-4
size: -
length: 14
D: -
DNA: TGCGCCAGCAGCCCTAGGACAGCAGAAAACATTCAGTACTTC
CDR3: CASSPRTAENIQYF

V: TRBV7-3
J: TRBJ2-2
size: many
length: 15
D: -
DNA: TGTGCCAGCAGCCCGAACGACAGAAACACCGGGGAGCTGTTTTTT
CDR3: CASSPNDRNTGELFF

V: TRBV5-1
J: TRBJ2-1
size: -
length: 15
D: -
DNA: TGCGCCAGCAGCGGGCAGGGCTCAAACTACAATGAGCAGTTCTTC
CDR3: CASSGQGSNYNEQFF

V: TRBV4-1
J: TRBJ2-7
size: -
length: 13
D: -
DNA: TGCGCCAGCAGCCGACAAGGGGCGGACGAGCAGTACTTC
CDR3: CASSRQGADEQYF

V: TRBV19
J: TRBJ1-2
size: -
length: 13
D: -
DNA: TGTGCCACCAGCAGGCAGTTTTTCTATGGCTACACCTTC
CDR3: CATSRQFFYGYTF

V: TRBV27
J: TRBJ1-1
size: -
length: 14
D: TRBD1
DNA: TGTGCCAGCAGTTTATTAGGGGGCCGTACTGAAGCTTTCTTT
CDR3: CASSLLGGRTEAFF

V: TRBV6-1
J: TRBJ1-2
size: -
length: 18
D: TRBD1
DNA: TGTGCCAGCAGTGAAAACAGGGGGCTTCGACTTGTTAACTATGGCTACACCTTC
CDR3: CASSENRGLRLVNYGYTF

V: TRBV5-1
J: TRBJ2-3
size: -
length: 15
D: -
DNA: TGCGCCAGCAGCTCGGGAGTAGATCGCACAGATACGCAGTATTTT
CDR3: CASSSGVDRTDTQYF

V: TRBV9
J: TRBJ2-2
size: -
length: 16
D: TRBD1
DNA: TGTGCCAGCAGCCGCGGGACAGGGGGAAGCACCGGGGAGCTGTTTTTT
CDR3: CASSRGTGGSTGELFF

V: TRBV6-1
J: TRBJ1-2
size: -
length: 15
D: -
DNA: TGTGCCAGCAGCGAAAGAGGAACAGGTTACTATGGCTACACCTTC
CDR3: CASSERGTGYYGYTF

V: TRBV6-1
J: TRBJ2-3
size: -
length: 14
D: -
DNA: TGTGCCAGCTTGGCGGGTTGGCGCACAGATACGCAGTATTTT
CDR3: CASLAGWRTDTQYF

V: TRBV5-4
J: TRBJ1-2
size: -
length: 15
D: TRBD1
DNA: TGTGCCAGCAGCGGGGACAGGACTCCCTCCCATGGCTACACCTTC
CDR3: CASSGDRTPSHGYTF

V: TRBV6-1
J: TRBJ1-2
size: -
length: 12
D: -
DNA: TGTGCCAGCAGTCCGACGGGACTGGGCTACACCTTC
CDR3: CASSPTGLGYTF

V: TRBV5-1
J: TRBJ2-3
size: -
length: 15
D: TRBD2
DNA: TGCGCCAGCAGCGCTCGAGAAGCGGGAGGAGATACGCAGTATTTT
CDR3: CASSAREAGGDTQYF

V: TRBV5-4
J: TRBJ1-2
size: -
length: 15
D: TRBD1
DNA: TGTGCCAGCAGCCGAAACAGAGGGACAGGGGGTGGCTACACCTTC
CDR3: CASSRNRGTGGGYTF

V: TRBV10-2
J: TRBJ2-5
size: once
length: 13
D: -
DNA: TGCGCCAGCAGTATAGGGGTTCAAGAGACCCAGTACTTC
CDR3: CASSIGVQETQYF

V: TRBV6-7
J: TRBJ2-2
size: -
length: 14
D: -
DNA: TGTGCCAGCAGTCGAGCCTACCGGGGCGGGGAGCTGTTTTTT
CDR3: CASSRAYRGGELFF

V: TRBV19
J: TRBJ2-1
size: -
length: 14
D: TRBD2
DNA: TGTGCCAGTAGTTCTACTAGCGGGATTGTTGAGCAGTTCTTC
CDR3: CASSSTSGIVEQFF

V: TRBV7-9
J: TRBJ2-3
size: -
length: 14
D: TRBD2
DNA: TGTGCCAGCCGACGGAGCGGGGGGACAGATACGCAGTATTTT
CDR3: CASRRSGGTDTQYF

V: TRBV12-5
J: TRBJ2-7
size: -
length: 13
D: TRBD1
DNA: TGTGCTAGTGGGTCACAGGGGTTCGGGGAGCAGTACTTC
CDR3: CASGSQGFGEQYF

V: TRBV30
J: TRBJ1-3
size: -
length: 15
D: TRBD1
DNA: TGTGCCTGGAGTGTACAGGGGACCTCTGGAAACACCATATATTTT
CDR3: CAWSVQGTSGNTIYF

V: TRBV6-1
J: TRBJ1-4
size: -
length: 13
D: -
DNA: TGTGCCAGCAGTGAGGGGGCGAATGAAAAACTGTTTTTT
CDR3: CASSEGANEKLFF

V: TRBV7-3
J: TRBJ1-2
size: -
length: 15
D: -
DNA: TGTGCCAGCAGCAATAACCTAGGGGGAATCAATGGCTACACCTTC
CDR3: CASSNNLGGINGYTF

V: TRBV10-1
J: TRBJ2-2
size: -
length: 16
D: TRBD2
DNA: TGCGCCAGCAGCCCCTCTAGCGGGAGTTTTTTCGGGGAGCTGTTTTTT
CDR3: CASSPSSGSFFGELFF